This entry concerns a single TCR beta chain. The sample belongs to a study of T cells after yellow fever vaccination. Whole-study context: In the case of low-cell-number fractions, SMART-Seq v4 Ultra Low Input was used for preparation.

V was clipped by 1 base and J by 3 bases, with 10 bases between them. This CDR3 is 15 amino acids long. It was through 5'RACE template switching that TCR cDNA was made, with a universal primer site and UMIs added. In TCRdb, the 5' RACE reads were re-called with MiXCR into one record per CDR3 protein. Of some 240,000 distinct CDR3 sequences listed, around 4.9% were seen once; the top ten hold approximately 3.5%. The TCR was taken from a man in his late teens or twenties who received the YFV17D yellow fever vaccine. This chain connects TRBV12-3 or TRBV12-4 to TRBJ1-3; the D is unclear. Material: CD4+ T cells sorted from PBMCs, obtained on the day of the yellow fever booster vaccination. The CDR3 here is CASSLGAVGGNTIYF. In DNA, the CDR3 is TGTGCCAGCAGTTTAGGCGCCGTAGGTGGAAACACCATATATTTT.